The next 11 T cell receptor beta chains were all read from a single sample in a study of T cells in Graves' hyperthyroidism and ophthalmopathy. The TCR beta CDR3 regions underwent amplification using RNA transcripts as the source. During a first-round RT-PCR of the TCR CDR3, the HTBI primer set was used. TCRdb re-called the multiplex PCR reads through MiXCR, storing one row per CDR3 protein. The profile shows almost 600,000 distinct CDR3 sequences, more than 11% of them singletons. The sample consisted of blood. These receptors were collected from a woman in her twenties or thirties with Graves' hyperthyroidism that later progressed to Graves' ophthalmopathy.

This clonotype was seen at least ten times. DNA of the CDR3: TGTGCCTCGGTGCGGACTAGCCATAATGAGCAGTTCTTC. It is translated as CASVRTSHNEQFF. V usage is TRBV30 and J usage is TRBJ2-1; 8 bases match TRBD2. CDR3 size: 13 residues. After removal of 7 bases from V and 7 bases from J, the junction contained 9 bases not matched to a gene. CDR1 and CDR2 from the germline V gene are GTSNPN and SVGIG (reference sequence). The whole variable domain, remainder taken from reference TRBV30 and TRBJ2-1, is SQTIHQWPATLVQPVGSPLSLECTVEGTSNPNLYWYRQAAGRGLQLLFYSVGIGQISSEVPQNLSASRPQDRQFILSSKKLLLSDSGFYLCASVRTSHNEQFFGPGTRLTVL.

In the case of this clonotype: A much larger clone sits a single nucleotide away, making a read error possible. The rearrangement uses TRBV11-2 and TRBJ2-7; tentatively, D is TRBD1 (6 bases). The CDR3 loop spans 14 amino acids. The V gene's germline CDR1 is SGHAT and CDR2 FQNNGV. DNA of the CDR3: TGTGTCAGCAGCTTAACGTCCAGGGGCCACGAGCAGTACTTC. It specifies CVSSLTSRGHEQYF. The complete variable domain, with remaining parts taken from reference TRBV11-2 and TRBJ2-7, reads EAGVAQSPRYKIIEKRQSVAFWCNPISGHATLYWYQQILGQGPKLLIQFQNNGVVDDSQLPKDRFSAERLKGVDSTLKIQPAKLEDSAVYLCVSSLTSRGHEQYFGPGTRLTVT.

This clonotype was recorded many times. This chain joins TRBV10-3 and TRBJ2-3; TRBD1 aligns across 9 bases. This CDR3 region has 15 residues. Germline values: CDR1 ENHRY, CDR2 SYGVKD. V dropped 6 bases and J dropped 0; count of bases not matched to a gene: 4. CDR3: CAISEQGASTDTQYF. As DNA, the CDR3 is TGTGCCATCAGCGAACAGGGGGCGAGCACAGATACGCAGTATTTT.

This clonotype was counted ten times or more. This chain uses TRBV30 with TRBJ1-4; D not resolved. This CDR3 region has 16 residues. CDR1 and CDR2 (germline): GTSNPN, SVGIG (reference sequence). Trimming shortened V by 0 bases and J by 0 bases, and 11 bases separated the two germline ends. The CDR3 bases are TGTGCCTGGAGTGTAAGCAGGACCGCAACTAATGAAAAACTGTTTTTT. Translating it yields CAWSVSRTATNEKLFF. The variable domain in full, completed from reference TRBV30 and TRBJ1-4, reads SQTIHQWPATLVQPVGSPLSLECTVEGTSNPNLYWYRQAAGRGLQLLFYSVGIGQISSEVPQNLSASRPQDRQFILSSKKLLLSDSGFYLCAWSVSRTATNEKLFFGSGTQLSVL.

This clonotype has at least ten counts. This CDR3 reads CASTYRSTEAFF. The DNA of the CDR3 is TGTGCCTCAACCTACCGGAGCACTGAAGCTTTCTTT. The rearrangement uses TRBV2 and TRBJ1-1; the D is unclear. The CDR3 runs to 12 residues. CDR1 SNHLY and CDR2 FYNNEI come from the germline V gene. Trimming cost V 11 bases and J 4 bases, with 14 bases left between them.

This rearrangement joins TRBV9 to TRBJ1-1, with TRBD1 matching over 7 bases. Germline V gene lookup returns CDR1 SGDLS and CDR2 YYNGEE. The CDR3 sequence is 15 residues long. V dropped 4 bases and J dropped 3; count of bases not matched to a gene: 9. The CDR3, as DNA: TGTGCCAGCAGCTTCCGTTGGCAGGGGGACACTGAAGCTTTCTTT. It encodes CASSFRWQGDTEAFF.

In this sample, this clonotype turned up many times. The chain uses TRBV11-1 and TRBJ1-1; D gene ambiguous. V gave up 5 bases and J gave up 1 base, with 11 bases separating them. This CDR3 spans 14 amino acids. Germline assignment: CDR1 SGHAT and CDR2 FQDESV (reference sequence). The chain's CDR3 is CASSRQWANTEAFF. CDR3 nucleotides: TGTGCCAGCAGCCGGCAGTGGGCGAACACTGAAGCTTTCTTT.

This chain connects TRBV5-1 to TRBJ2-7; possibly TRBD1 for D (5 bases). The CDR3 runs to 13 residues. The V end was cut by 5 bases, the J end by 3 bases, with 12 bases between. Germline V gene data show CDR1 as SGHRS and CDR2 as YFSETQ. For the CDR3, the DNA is TGCGCCAGCAGTCAATATACAGGCTACGAGCAGTACTTC. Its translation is CASSQYTGYEQYF.

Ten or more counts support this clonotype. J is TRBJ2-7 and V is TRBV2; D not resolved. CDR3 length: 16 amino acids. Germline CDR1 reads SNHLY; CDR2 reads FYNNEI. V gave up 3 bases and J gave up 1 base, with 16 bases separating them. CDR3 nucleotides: TGTGCCAGCAGTGAGCTCTCTGGTGTCGCATCCTACGAGCAGTACTTC. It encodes CASSELSGVASYEQYF.

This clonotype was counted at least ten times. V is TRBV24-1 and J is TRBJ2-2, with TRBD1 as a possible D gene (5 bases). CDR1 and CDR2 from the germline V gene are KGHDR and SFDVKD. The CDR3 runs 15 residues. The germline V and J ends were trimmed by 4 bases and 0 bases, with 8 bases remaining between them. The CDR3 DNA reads TGTGCCACCAGTGAAAAGGGGACGAACACCGGGGAGCTGTTTTTT. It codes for CATSEKGTNTGELFF.

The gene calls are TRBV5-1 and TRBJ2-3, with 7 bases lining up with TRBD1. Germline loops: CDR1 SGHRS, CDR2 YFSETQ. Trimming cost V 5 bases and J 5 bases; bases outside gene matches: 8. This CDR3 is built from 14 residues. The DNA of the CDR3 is TGCGCCAGCAGGGCAGGGGGAGTTGGAGATACGCAGTATTTT. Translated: CASRAGGVGDTQYF.